The next 29 T cell receptor beta chains were all read from a single sample in a study of metastatic and nonmetastatic thyroid tumors. TCRdb reassembled clones from the PCR reads with MiXCR. Among over 20,000 clones, roughly a quarter were seen once, and the ten largest hold under 25%. None of the patients had undergone any treatment ahead of thyroid surgery. Sample: blood. The receptors derive from a female donor with papillary thyroid cancer or a benign thyroid nodule (not recorded which). Some clones in this sample may be carry-over from other donors' samples.

CDR3 nucleotides: TGTGCCAGCACCCGGAGGGCGGGGCGGATCCGCTATGGCTACACCTTC. Amino acid sequence: CASTRRAGRIRYGYTF. The chain uses TRBV6-1 and TRBJ1-2; the D gene is possibly TRBD1 (5 bases). The CDR3 sequence is 16 residues long. Germline loops: CDR1 MNHNS, CDR2 SASEGT. Between the trimmed V and J ends, which lost 7 bases and 4 bases, there was a span of 22 bases.

V is TRBV9 and J is TRBJ1-6; tentatively, D is TRBD1 (5 bases). V shed 2 bases and J shed 7 bases, with 16 bases lying between them. Germline CDR1 and CDR2: SGDLS and YYNGEE. The CDR3 runs to 16 residues. CDR3 sequence (DNA): TGTGCCAGCAGCGTGGATTTTGGGGGAAGCAATTCACCCCTCCACTTT. Its translation is CASSVDFGGSNSPLHF.

The chain links TRBV20-1 to TRBJ1-2; D call uncertain. This CDR3 contains 12 residues. CDR1 and CDR2 from the germline V gene are DFQATT and SNEGSKA (reference sequence). V lost 5 bases and J 5 bases, leaving 12 bases between the germline ends. As DNA, the CDR3 is TGCAGTGCTCCTCGGACGGGGTATGGCTACACCTTC. This sequence encodes CSAPRTGYGYTF.

Concerning this clone itself: At one of its ends the junction is not consistent with the germline gene, which may arise from a read error. This sequence joins TRBV18 and TRBJ2-1; 9 bases map to TRBD2. CDR1 and CDR2 from the germline V gene are KGHSH and LQKENI. CDR3 length: 15 residues. The CDR3 coding sequence is TGTGCCAGCTCACTTAGCGGGAGTCCCTTCACTGAGAAGTTCTTC. Translation: CASSLSGSPFTEKFF. The full variable domain, rest sourced from reference TRBV18 and TRBJ2-1, is NAGVMQNPRHLVRRRGQEARLRCSPMKGHSHVYWYRQLPEEGLKFMVYLQKENIIDESGMPKERFSAEFPKEGPSILRIQQVVRGDSAAYFCASSLSGSPFTEKFFGPGTRLTVL.

In its sample, this clone is medium-sized. The gene calls are TRBV19 and TRBJ2-2; TRBD1 is a possible D gene (5 bases). Germline loops: CDR1 LNHDA, CDR2 SQIVND (reference sequence). The germline V and J ends were trimmed by 5 bases and 0 bases, with 16 bases remaining between them. This CDR3 contains 17 residues. The CDR3 nucleotides are TGTGCCAGTAGTTCCCTGGACACGTTCGCGAACACCGGGGAGCTGTTTTTT. Translation: CASSSLDTFANTGELFF.

This clone showed up many times. The chain couples TRBV4-1 to TRBJ1-5, with unresolved D. From germline, CDR1 is MGHRA and CDR2 YSYEKL. V was pared by 1 base and J by 0 bases, with 10 bases between. The CDR3 is 16 amino acids. The CDR3: CASSQGLGNSNQPQHF. The CDR3 DNA reads as TGCGCCAGCAGCCAAGGCCTCGGTAATAGCAATCAGCCCCAGCATTTT.

This clone is labeled medium-sized (0.01 to 0.1%). The chain links TRBV24-1 to TRBJ2-3; 9 positions match TRBD2. V shed 0 bases and J 14 bases; nucleotides not matched to a gene: 8. The germline CDR1 and CDR2 sequences are KGHDR and SFDVKD. The CDR3 length is 14 residues. The CDR3 protein is CATSDLTSGSLWYF. Here the CDR3 DNA reads TGTGCCACCAGTGATTTGACTAGCGGGTCCCTCTGGTATTTT.

A word on this clone: The missing conserved phenylalanine or tryptophan at the end of this CDR3 makes a read error likely. No DNA is shown, since the ends of the CDR3 on it are uncertain; the CDR3 is the one TCRdb lists. V and J are TRBV20-1 and TRBJ2-3; the DNA was not compared with TRBD1, the D call given in the table. Germline CDR1 is DFQATT and CDR2 is SNEGSKA (reference sequence). The CDR3 contains 15 residues when both ends are counted. This chain's CDR3 is CSASDSGQRSDTPYC.

This clone appeared many times. The rearrangement links TRBV27 to TRBJ2-1, with 7 bases fitting TRBD2. The CDR3 totals 14 residues. Germline lookup yields CDR1 MNHEY and CDR2 SMNVEV (reference sequence). Trimming at V came to 7 bases and at J to 8 bases, leaving 11 bases not matched to a gene. The CDR3 DNA reads as TGTGCCAGCATGGAAATGGGGACTAAGTATGAGCAGTTCTTC. It specifies CASMEMGTKYEQFF.

At least ten counts were recorded for this clone. This chain joins TRBV20-1 and TRBJ1-1; TRBD1 is a possible D gene (5 bases). Trimming removed 0 bases at V and 0 bases at J, with 11 bases between. This CDR3 comprises 15 residues. Germline loops: CDR1 DFQATT, CDR2 SNEGSKA (reference sequence). In DNA, the CDR3 is TGCAGTGCTAGAGATTACCAGGGCATGAACACTGAAGCTTTCTTT. It translates to CSARDYQGMNTEAFF.

On this clone: Given the absence of the conserved phenylalanine or tryptophan at the CDR3 end, a read error is likely. J is TRBJ1-2 and V is TRBV20-1; D is possibly TRBD1 (6 bases). This CDR3 is built from 14 residues. Between the trimmed V and J ends, which lost 6 bases and 3 bases, there was a span of 17 bases. CDR1 and CDR2 from the germline V gene are DFQATT and SNEGSKA (reference sequence). The CDR3 is CSAPVGGRYYGYTV. DNA of the CDR3: TGCAGTGCGCCAGTAGGGGGGCGCTACTATGGCTACACCGTC.

This clone was detected ten times or more. The V and J genes are TRBV12-3 or TRBV12-4 and TRBJ1-1; 9 positions agree with TRBD1. The CDR3 has 16 amino acids. The J segment lost 0 bases and the V segment lost 5 bases, leaving 7 bases of the junction unmatched. CDR3 loop: CASSIGTGRMNTEAFF. CDR3 bases: TGTGCCAGCAGTATTGGGACAGGGAGGATGAACACTGAAGCTTTCTTT.

This clone is medium-sized (0.01 to 0.1%) in the sample. The chain carries TRBV7-8 and TRBJ1-1, with D unresolved. The CDR3 length is 15 residues. Trimming took 2 bases from V and 2 from J, leaving 12 bases between them. CDR1 is SGHVS and CDR2 is FQNEAQ in the germline V gene. CDR3 residues: CASSLKRPPNTEAFF. CDR3 nucleotide sequence: TGTGCCAGCAGCTTAAAGAGGCCACCTAACACTGAAGCTTTCTTT. Together with reference TRBV7-8 and TRBJ1-1, the CDR3 gives the full variable domain: GAGVSQSPRYKVAKRGQDVALRCDPISGHVSLFWYQQALGQGPEFLTYFQNEAQLDKSGLPSDRFFAERPEGSVSTLKIQRTQQEDSAVYLCASSLKRPPNTEAFFGQGTRLTVV.

V is TRBV9 and J is TRBJ2-3; the D is unclear. The ends were cut back, 1 base at V and 1 base at J, with 4 bases in the middle. From germline, CDR1 is SGDLS and CDR2 YYNGEE. There are 13 residues in the CDR3. Here the CDR3 reads CASSVQGTDTQYF. CDR3 DNA sequence: TGTGCCAGCAGCGTACAGGGCACAGATACGCAGTATTTT.

This clone is labeled as hyperexpanded (1% or more). The chain has TRBV20-1 and TRBJ1-2, with 9 nucleotides matching TRBD1. In germline, CDR1 is DFQATT, CDR2 SNEGSKA (reference sequence). The CDR3 extends over 18 amino acids. J lost 2 bases, V lost 5 bases, and 18 bases had no gene match. The CDR3: CSAEPGQGPDIPNYGYTF. The CDR3 DNA follows: TGCAGTGCTGAGCCGGGACAGGGCCCCGATATTCCAAACTATGGCTACACCTTC.

V usage is TRBV19 and J usage is TRBJ2-7; TRBD2 agrees at 13 bases. Germline V lookup: CDR1 LNHDA, CDR2 SQIVND (reference sequence). Trimming at V came to 5 bases and at J to 12 bases, leaving 4 bases not matched to a gene. There are 12 residues in the CDR3. The CDR3 sequence: CASSPGLAGLYF. In nucleotides, the CDR3 is TGTGCCAGTAGTCCGGGACTAGCGGGACTGTACTTC.

This clone has at least ten counts. V and J are TRBV27 and TRBJ2-5, with 8 bases fitting TRBD1. The length of the CDR3 is 16 residues. Germline assignment: CDR1 MNHEY and CDR2 SMNVEV (reference sequence). V was pared by 2 bases and J by 1 base, with 6 bases of the junction left unmatched. The CDR3 here is CASSLLGTGGQETQYF. CDR3 DNA: TGTGCCAGCAGTTTACTGGGTACAGGGGGCCAAGAGACCCAGTACTTC.

This clone was observed many times. The CDR3 nucleotides are TGTGCCATCAGTGAGTCGACAGGGGCGTTTTATGGCTACACCTTC. It is translated as CAISESTGAFYGYTF. J is TRBJ1-2 and V is TRBV10-3; 8 bases are shared with TRBD1. The CDR3 runs to 15 residues. J was trimmed by 5 bases and V by 0 bases; bases with no gene match: 5. Germline lookup yields CDR1 ENHRY and CDR2 SYGVKD.

Relative to its sample, this clone is medium-sized. The rearrangement uses TRBV19 and TRBJ1-2; D ambiguous. V lost 6 bases, J lost 8 bases, and 22 bases lay in between. The germline V gene has CDR1 LNHDA and CDR2 SQIVND (reference sequence). The CDR3 has 15 residues. CDR3 bases: TGTGCCAGTAGGGAGAGACCTGGTATCTTCCGGGGCTACACCTTC. Its translation is CASRERPGIFRGYTF.

This clone occurred many times. The chain carries TRBV29-1 and TRBJ2-1; D possibly matches TRBD1 or TRBD2 (5 bases each). V was pared by 1 base and J by 7 bases, with 11 bases between. CDR3 size: 13 residues. Germline assignment: CDR1 SQVTM and CDR2 ANQGSEA. The CDR3 protein is CSVEGGVKNEQFF. The DNA for the CDR3 is TGCAGCGTTGAAGGAGGGGTGAAGAATGAGCAGTTCTTC.

Many counts were recorded for this clone. The chain recombines TRBV7-6 with TRBJ1-2, with a possible D match to TRBD1 (5 bases). Germline assignment: CDR1 SGHVS and CDR2 FNYEAQ. The CDR3 extends over 14 amino acids. The V end was cut by 5 bases, the J end by 4 bases, with 14 bases between. The CDR3 DNA reads as TGTGCCAGCAGCCCTGGGGCAGGGATCTATGGCTACACCTTC. Translating it yields CASSPGAGIYGYTF.

A few counts support this clone. The CDR3 is CASSLVSSYEQYF. The CDR3 DNA reads TGTGCCAGCAGTTTAGTAAGCTCCTACGAGCAGTACTTC. The chain uses TRBV28 and TRBJ2-7; no reliable D call. Germline CDR1 reads MDHEN; CDR2 reads SYDVKM. CDR3 size: 13 residues. Between the trimmed V and J ends, which lost 2 bases and 0 bases, there was a span of 5 bases.

This clone was recorded many times. Being one base from a much bigger clone, this may be a read error. Within the sample, other DNA sequences also encode this same CDR3. This chain connects TRBV9 to TRBJ2-3, with D possibly being TRBD2 (5 bases). V dropped 2 bases and J dropped 1 base, with 11 bases sitting between them. CDR3 length: 15 residues. Germline V gene lookup returns CDR1 SGDLS and CDR2 YYNGEE. DNA for the CDR3: TGTGCCAGCAGCGTTTCGCTAGCAGGCACAGATACGCAGTATTTT. As protein: CASSVSLAGTDTQYF.

In its sample, this clone was seen many times. This chain uses TRBV9 with TRBJ2-3; maybe TRBD1 (5 bases). CDR3 length: 13 amino acids. Germline assignment: CDR1 SGDLS and CDR2 YYNGEE. Trimming stripped 7 bases from V and 5 bases from J, with 14 bases between. DNA for the CDR3: TGTGCCAGCTCAGGGTACGTTGTAGATACGCAGTATTTT. This gives the protein CASSGYVVDTQYF.

V gene TRBV4-1 combines with J gene TRBJ2-5; TRBD1 matches at 7 bases. V shed 1 base and J 2 bases; nucleotides not matched to a gene: 10. Germline V gene lookup returns CDR1 MGHRA and CDR2 YSYEKL. This CDR3 has 17 residues. CDR3 sequence: CASSQGDRRDRQETQYF. CDR3 in DNA: TGCGCCAGCAGCCAAGGAGACCGACGGGACAGACAAGAGACCCAGTACTTC.

This clone was seen ten or more times. The V gene is TRBV13, the J gene TRBJ1-1; D gene unclear. The germline CDR1 and CDR2 sequences are PRHDT and FYEKMQ (reference sequence). This CDR3 is 13 amino acids long. The V gene lost 5 bases and the J gene lost 0 bases, with 7 bases spanning the gap. CDR3 nucleotide sequence: TGTGCCAGCAGCCAAAATATGAACACTGAAGCTTTCTTT. Amino acid sequence: CASSQNMNTEAFF.

This clone was observed a few times. At one end the junction does not follow the germline gene, possibly because of a read error. The chain employs TRBV6-1 and TRBJ2-2; 10 nucleotides align to TRBD1. The V gene's germline CDR1 is MNHNS and CDR2 SASEGT. This CDR3 contains 16 residues. The CDR3 DNA reads as TGTGCCAGCATGAGGGGGACAGGGGTTTTGTCCGGCGAGCTGTTTTTT. The encoded protein is CASMRGTGVLSGELFF.

This clone has at least ten counts. With a much larger clone just one base away, this may be a read error. The chain recombines TRBV11-2 with TRBJ1-3; D is undetermined. Trimming stripped 4 bases from V and 4 bases from J, with 17 bases between. The germline gives CDR1 SGHAT, CDR2 FQNNGV. The CDR3 spans 16 residues. This chain's CDR3 is CASSSWMRQRGNTIYF. CDR3 coding DNA: TGTGCCAGCAGCTCCTGGATGAGGCAGAGGGGAAACACCATATATTTT.

V gene TRBV20-1 combines with J gene TRBJ1-1; D unclear. In germline, CDR1 is DFQATT, CDR2 SNEGSKA (reference sequence). The CDR3 sequence is 12 residues long. Between the trimmed V and J ends, which lost 1 base and 3 bases, there was a span of 6 bases. The CDR3 DNA follows: TGCAGTGCTAGAGTCGGGGACACTGAAGCTTTCTTT. It specifies CSARVGDTEAFF.